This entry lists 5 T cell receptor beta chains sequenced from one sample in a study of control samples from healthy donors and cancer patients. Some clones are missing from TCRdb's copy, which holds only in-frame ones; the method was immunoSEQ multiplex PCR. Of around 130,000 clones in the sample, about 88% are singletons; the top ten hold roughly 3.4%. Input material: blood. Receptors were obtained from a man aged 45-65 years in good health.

For the CDR3, the DNA is TGTGCCAGCGCTTTGAGGGATCCTAACTATGGCTACACCTTC. This gives the protein CASALRDPNYGYTF. This chain connects TRBV6-5 to TRBJ1-2; unclear D gene. In germline, CDR1 is MNHEY, CDR2 SVGAGI. This CDR3 is 14 amino acids long. V dropped 8 bases and J dropped 0 bases, with 13 bases sitting between them.

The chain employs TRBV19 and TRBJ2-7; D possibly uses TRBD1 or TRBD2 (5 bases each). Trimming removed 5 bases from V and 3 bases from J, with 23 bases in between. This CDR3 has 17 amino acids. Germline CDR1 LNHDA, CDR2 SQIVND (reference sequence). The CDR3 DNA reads TGTGCCAGTAGTGCGCTGAAGGGGACGGCAAGGATCTACGAGCAGTACTTC. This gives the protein CASSALKGTARIYEQYF.

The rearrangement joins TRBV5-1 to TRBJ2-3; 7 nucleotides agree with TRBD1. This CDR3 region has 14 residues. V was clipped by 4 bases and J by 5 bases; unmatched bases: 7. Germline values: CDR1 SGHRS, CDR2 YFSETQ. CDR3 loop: CASSAGTAKDTQYF. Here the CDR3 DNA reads TGCGCCAGCAGCGCCGGGACAGCAAAAGATACGCAGTATTTT. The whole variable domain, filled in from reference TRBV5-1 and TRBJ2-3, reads KAGVTQTPRYLIKTRGQQVTLSCSPISGHRSVSWYQQTPGQGLQFLFEYFSETQRNKGNFPGRFSGRQFSNSRSEMNVSTLELGDSALYLCASSAGTAKDTQYFGPGTRLTVL.

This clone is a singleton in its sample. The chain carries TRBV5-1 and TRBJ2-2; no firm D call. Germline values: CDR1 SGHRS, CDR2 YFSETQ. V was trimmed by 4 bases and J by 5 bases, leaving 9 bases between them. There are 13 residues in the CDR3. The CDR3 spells CASSLKRTGELFF. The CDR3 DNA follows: TGCGCCAGCAGCCTTAAACGGACCGGGGAGCTGTTTTTT.

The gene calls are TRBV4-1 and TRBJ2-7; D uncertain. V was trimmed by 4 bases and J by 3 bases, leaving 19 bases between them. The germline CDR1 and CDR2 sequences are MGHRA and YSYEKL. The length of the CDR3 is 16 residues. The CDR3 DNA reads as TGCGCCAGCAGCCTAAGAACCCCTCTGACCGACTACGAGCAGTACTTC. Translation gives CASSLRTPLTDYEQYF.